Following are 15 T cell receptor beta chains from one sample sequenced in a study of blood T cell repertoires in COVID-19. The assay was immunoSEQ multiplex PCR, and TCRdb's table has in-frame clones only and misses some. The sample yields over 350,000 clones, about nine tenths seen once. The specimen was PBMCs or T cells enriched from blood (not recorded which). These receptors all stem from a woman in her forties who had been exposed to COVID-19.

The chain couples TRBV15 to TRBJ1-1; perhaps TRBD1 as D (5 bases). Germline V gene sequence: CDR1 LNHNV, CDR2 YYDKDF (reference sequence). V was cut by 5 bases and J by 2 bases, with 15 bases left in between. The CDR3 runs to 15 residues. The DNA for the CDR3 is TGTGCCACCAGCCGGGGCGGGAGGTCCAACACTGAAGCTTTCTTT. It codes for CATSRGGRSNTEAFF.

The chain has TRBV15 and TRBJ2-1; TRBD1 is a possible D gene (5 bases). V gave up 0 bases and J gave up 8 bases, with 23 bases separating them. Germline CDR1 is LNHNV and CDR2 is YYDKDF (reference sequence). The CDR3 has 18 residues. CDR3 protein: CATSRDDTGRPRWHEQFF. In nucleotides, the CDR3 is TGTGCCACCAGCAGAGATGATACAGGACGCCCAAGATGGCATGAGCAGTTCTTC.

Here the CDR3 reads CASSGQGTMNTEAFF. In DNA, the CDR3 is TGCGCCAGCAGCGGGCAGGGGACAATGAACACTGAAGCTTTCTTT. This chain uses TRBV5-1 with TRBJ1-1; tentative D call: TRBD1 (6 bases). This CDR3 has 15 amino acids. Trimming pared 4 bases from V and 0 bases from J, leaving 13 bases between. The germline V gene has CDR1 SGHRS and CDR2 YFSETQ.

The chain carries TRBV5-1 and TRBJ1-1, with D possibly TRBD1 on 5 matching bases. V shed 0 bases and J shed 7 bases, with 13 bases lying between them. The CDR3 sequence is 14 residues long. Germline V gene data show CDR1 as SGHRS and CDR2 as YFSETQ. The CDR3 is CASSLETGRGEAFF. CDR3 DNA sequence: TGCGCCAGCAGCTTGGAAACGGGGAGGGGTGAAGCTTTCTTT.

The chain uses TRBV25-1 and TRBJ2-7; 9 bases are shared with TRBD1. The CDR3 length is 14 residues. Germline V CDR1 and CDR2: MGHDK, SYGVNS. V shed 4 bases, J shed 5 bases, and the junction held 6 bases outside the gene matches. The CDR3 nucleotides are TGTGCCAGCAGTGCCCCGGGACAGGGCCACGAGCAGTACTTC. Protein product: CASSAPGQGHEQYF.

J is TRBJ1-6 and V is TRBV27, with D perhaps matching TRBD1 (5 bases). Trimming cost V 0 bases and J 6 bases, with 9 bases left between them. CDR1 is MNHEY and CDR2 is SMNVEV in the germline V gene (reference sequence). This CDR3 has 15 amino acids. This CDR3 reads CASSLSGGGNSPLHF. The CDR3 DNA reads as TGTGCCAGCAGTTTATCGGGGGGGGGTAATTCACCCCTCCACTTT.

The chain joins TRBV29-1 to TRBJ1-1, with 9 positions matching TRBD1. This CDR3 has 13 residues. V lost 7 bases and J lost 3; bases outside the gene matches: 6. Germline V gene sequence: CDR1 SQVTM, CDR2 ANQGSEA. CDR3 sequence (DNA): TGCAGCGGTTTACAGGGGGCCCACACTGAAGCTTTCTTT. Translating it yields CSGLQGAHTEAFF.

J is TRBJ2-7 and V is TRBV15, with TRBD1 matching over 9 bases. Losses at the gene ends were 1 base for V and 3 bases for J; bases not matched to a gene: 4. The CDR3 is 15 amino acids. Germline V gene lookup returns CDR1 LNHNV and CDR2 YYDKDF (reference sequence). The CDR3 sequence: CATSRGGTGSYEQYF. CDR3 nucleotides: TGTGCCACCAGCAGAGGTGGGACAGGGAGCTACGAGCAGTACTTC.

The rearrangement uses TRBV29-1 and TRBJ2-7, with a tentative D call TRBD1 (6 bases). There are 14 residues in the CDR3. Germline V gene sequence: CDR1 SQVTM, CDR2 ANQGSEA. The ends were cut back, 6 bases at V and 5 bases at J, with 20 bases in the middle. This CDR3 reads CSVVVGAGDNEQYF. In nucleotides, the CDR3 is TGCAGCGTGGTGGTGGGGGCAGGGGACAACGAGCAGTACTTC.

The genes are TRBV9 and TRBJ2-2; D possibly corresponds to TRBD1 (6 bases). The CDR3 is 18 residues long. With 0 bases removed from V and 1 base from J, the gap between germline ends came to 16 bases. Germline-derived CDR1 and CDR2 are SGDLS and YYNGEE. CDR3 region: CASSVGPIGTLNTGELFF. Written as DNA, the CDR3 is TGTGCCAGCAGCGTAGGCCCAATAGGGACATTGAACACCGGGGAGCTGTTTTTT.

The V gene is TRBV5-4, the J gene TRBJ2-2; the D gene is possibly TRBD1 (6 bases). The CDR3 totals 16 residues. CDR1 and CDR2 from the germline V gene are SGHNT and YYREEE (reference sequence). The V end was cut by 1 base, the J end by 0 bases, with 10 bases between. This chain's CDR3 is CASSLYQGPNTGELFF. Here the CDR3 DNA reads TGTGCCAGCAGCTTGTATCAGGGGCCGAACACCGGGGAGCTGTTTTTT.

The chain couples TRBV11-3 to TRBJ2-2; TRBD2 is a possible D gene (6 bases). The CDR3 contains 15 residues. V dropped 5 bases and J dropped 6 bases, with 16 bases sitting between them. CDR1 is SGHNT and CDR2 is YENEEA in the germline V gene. The CDR3 coding sequence is TGTGCCAGCAGCCGTAGCGGACTCACACCCGGGGAGCTGTTTTTT. Its protein product is CASSRSGLTPGELFF.

V usage is TRBV7-8 and J usage is TRBJ2-7; TRBD2 matches 9 bases. Germline-derived CDR1 and CDR2 are SGHVS and FQNEAQ. CDR3 length: 19 amino acids. V lost 9 bases, J lost 0 bases, and 21 bases stayed unmatched. The CDR3 region is CASAHSTPSWTSASYEQYF. Here the CDR3 DNA reads TGTGCCAGTGCACATTCCACCCCGAGTTGGACTAGCGCCTCCTACGAGCAGTACTTC.

This clone was seen more than once but under ten times. The identical CDR3 is also encoded by other nucleotide sequences in the sample. V and J are TRBV30 and TRBJ2-7; 10 bases align to TRBD1. V trimming: 5 bases; J trimming: 3 bases; junction bases outside the gene matches: 4. Germline assignment: CDR1 GTSNPN and CDR2 SVGIG (reference sequence). This CDR3 spans 13 amino acids. The CDR3 spells CAWDRDRGYEQYF. The DNA of the CDR3 is TGTGCCTGGGACCGGGACAGGGGCTACGAGCAGTACTTC.

The chain recombines TRBV24-1 with TRBJ1-2; TRBD1 matches at 7 bases. Per germline, CDR1 KGHDR and CDR2 SFDVKD. The CDR3 runs 16 residues. The trim removed 3 bases at V and 4 bases at J, leaving 10 bases unmatched. In DNA form, the CDR3 reads TGTGCCACCAGTGATCCATCCAGGGGGTTGGCCTATGGCTACACCTTC. Residues: CATSDPSRGLAYGYTF.